The T cell receptor (beta chain) under discussion was sequenced for a study of T cell responses to AZD1222 COVID-19 vaccine. Findings and caveats of the study: Nearly half of unique spike-specific TCRs reportedly avoided B.1.351 and B.1.1.7 mutated regions. Samples come after the peak T cell response, not at day 14. At baseline, just five or six AZD1222 recipients tested seropositive. The breadth and depth of Spike-specific TCRs increased once two AZD1222 doses had been given.

In regard to this clone: Its antigen is still unknown.

The assay was immunoSEQ multiplex PCR, and TCRdb's table has in-frame clones only and misses some. The data contain some 140,000 clones, approximately 87% of them singletons. V lost 0 bases to trimming and J lost 3 bases; unmatched junction nucleotides: 8. The CDR3 consists of 18 residues. Germline CDR1 SGHDT, CDR2 YYEEEE. The sequencing here drew on peripheral blood, taken on day 0 of MenACWY control vaccination. This chain joins TRBV5-6 and TRBJ2-3; TRBD2 agrees at 12 bases. This clonotype was obtained from an adult in good health. CDR3 sequence: CASSLVGLAGGRTDTQYF. In DNA, the CDR3 is TGTGCCAGCAGCTTGGTAGGGCTAGCGGGAGGGAGGACAGATACGCAGTATTTT.